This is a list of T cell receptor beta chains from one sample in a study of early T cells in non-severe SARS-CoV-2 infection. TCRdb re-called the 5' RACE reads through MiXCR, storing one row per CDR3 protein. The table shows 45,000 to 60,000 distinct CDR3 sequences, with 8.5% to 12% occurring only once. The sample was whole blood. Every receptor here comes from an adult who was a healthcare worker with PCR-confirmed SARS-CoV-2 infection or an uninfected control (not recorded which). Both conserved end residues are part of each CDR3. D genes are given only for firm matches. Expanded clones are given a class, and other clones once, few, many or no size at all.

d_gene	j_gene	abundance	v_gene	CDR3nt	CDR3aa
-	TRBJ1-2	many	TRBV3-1	TGTGCCAGCAGCCACCTAAAACGGGGCGATGGCTACACCTTC	CASSHLKRGDGYTF
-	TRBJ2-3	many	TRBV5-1	TGCGCCAGCAGCCCATGGAGCCGGAGCACAGATACGCAGTATTTT	CASSPWSRSTDTQYF
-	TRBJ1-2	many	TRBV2	TGTGCTTTAGGGGGGGCTACTAACTATGGCTACACCTTC	CALGGATNYGYTF
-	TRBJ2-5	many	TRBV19	TGTGCCAGTAGTATAGGAGCCCGGGATGGTGAGACCCAGTACTTC	CASSIGARDGETQYF
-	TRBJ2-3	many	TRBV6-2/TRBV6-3	TGTGCCAGCAGTTACTCACAAATGAGGAGGGATTTT	CASSYSQMRRDF
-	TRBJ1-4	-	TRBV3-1	TGTGCCAGCAGCCGATTCGGACGGACAACTAATGAAAAACTGTTTTTT	CASSRFGRTTNEKLFF
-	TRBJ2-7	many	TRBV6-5	TGTGCCAGCACTCCGCCGGCCTCCTACGAGCAGTACTTC	CASTPPASYEQYF
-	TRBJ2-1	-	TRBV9	TGTGCCAGCAGCGTAGAGGCCAGTTATAGCAATGAGCAGTTCTTC	CASSVEASYSNEQFF
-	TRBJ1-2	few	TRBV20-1	TGCAGTGCTACCCCCGGGGGGATTGAGTATGGCTACACCTTC	CSATPGGIEYGYTF
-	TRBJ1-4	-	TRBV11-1	TGTGCCAGCAGCTTCTTGGGAGGTGAAAAACTGTTTTTT	CASSFLGGEKLFF
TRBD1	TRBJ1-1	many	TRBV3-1	TGTGCCACCCGCCGGGACAGGGATCGCACTGAAGCTTTCTTT	CATRRDRDRTEAFF
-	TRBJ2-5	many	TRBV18	TGTGCCAGCTCACCACGGACAATCCAAGAGACCCAGTACTTC	CASSPRTIQETQYF
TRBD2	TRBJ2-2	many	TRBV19	TGTGCCAGTAAGCCTAGCGGGAACACCGGGGAGCTGTTTTTT	CASKPSGNTGELFF
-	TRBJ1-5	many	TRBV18	TGTGCCAGCTCACCCCACCCTCCGGGGTTTCAGCCCCAGCATTTT	CASSPHPPGFQPQHF
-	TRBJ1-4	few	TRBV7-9	TGTGCCAGCAGCGCATCTGCTGGGGGGTATGAAGAACTGTTTTTT	CASSASAGGYEELFF
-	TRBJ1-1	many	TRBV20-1	TGCAGTGCTAGAGAGCGGAGATTAAACACTGAAGCTTTCTTT	CSARERRLNTEAFF
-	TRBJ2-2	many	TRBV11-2	TGTGCCAGCAGCGCTCGTAGCGGTTACACCGGGGAGCTGTTTTTT	CASSARSGYTGELFF